The rows below give T cell receptor beta chains drawn from one sample of a study of shared clonotypes between healthy human individuals. Here immunoSEQ multiplex PCR was the method, and the copy in TCRdb shows in-frame clones only, minus some. This table has 2 million to 2.5 million clones, around 95% appearing once. Sample: naive CD4+ T cells sorted from blood. These TCRs come from a man aged 18-30 years in good health. CDR3s include the opening cysteine and the closing phenylalanine or tryptophan. D genes are given only for firm matches. Some rows have no size entry. The others give once, few or many, or a class for an expanded clone.

TRBV5-1	.	.	TRBJ1-1	TGCGCCAGCAGCTTGGATGGCAGATTGTACACTGAAGCTTTCTTT	CASSLDGRLYTEAFF
TRBV30	.	.	TRBJ1-6	TGTGCCTGGAGTGACAGGAATTCACCCCTCCACTTT	CAWSDRNSPLHF
TRBV19	.	.	TRBJ1-5	TGTGCCAGTAGTATACGGGGCAATCAGCCCCAGCATTTT	CASSIRGNQPQHF
TRBV6-1	.	.	TRBJ1-5	TGTGCCAGCAGTGGAGGGGCTAGCAATCAGCCCCAGCATTTT	CASSGGASNQPQHF
TRBV18	TRBD1	.	TRBJ2-5	TGTGCCAGCTCACAAGGGACAGGGCCGGTCGAGACCCAGTACTTC	CASSQGTGPVETQYF
TRBV10-3	.	.	TRBJ2-7	TGTGCCATCAGTGACGGGAGATCCTACGAGCAGTACTTC	CAISDGRSYEQYF
TRBV30	.	.	TRBJ1-5	TGTGCCTGGAGCATCGGCAGAGTGAGCAATCAGCCCCAGCATTTT	CAWSIGRVSNQPQHF
TRBV5-6	.	.	TRBJ2-3	TGTGCCAGCAGTTTTGAGGCTAGCTACTCTAGCACAGATACGCAGTATTTT	CASSFEASYSSTDTQYF
TRBV6-1	.	.	TRBJ1-2	TGTGCCAGCAGTGATGGGTCGGGTCGGAACTATGGCTACACCTTC	CASSDGSGRNYGYTF
TRBV30	.	once	TRBJ2-1	TGTGCCTGGGTAAAAGACCGGGCCAATGAGCAGTTCTTC	CAWVKDRANEQFF
TRBV7-9	TRBD2	few	TRBJ2-1	TGTGCCAGCAGCCGTAGCGGGGGGGCTAATGAGCAGTTCTTC	CASSRSGGANEQFF
TRBV28	TRBD2	.	TRBJ2-1	TGTGCCAGCAGTTTAACGGGACTAGCGGGGTATGAGCAGTTCTTC	CASSLTGLAGYEQFF
TRBV30	.	.	TRBJ2-2	TGTGCCTGGGGAAGCTTTCCCGGGGAGCTGTTTTTT	CAWGSFPGELFF
TRBV5-1	.	.	TRBJ2-5	TGCGCCAGCAGCAGCCAGACGGCGACCCAGTACTTC	CASSSQTATQYF